This entry describes one TCR beta chain. This clone came up a few times. Its antigen specificity is not known. There are no base qualities to consult, and no much larger clone falls within one base. The data derive from a study of beta chain features in type 1 diabetes (dated by TCRdb to the late 2010s). Looking at the study overall: Mean age, gender distribution, total cell number and subset yield did not differ between patients and healthy donors. In the study, TCRB repertoires of sorted circulating CD4+ T cell subsets from recently diagnosed type 1 diabetes patients were compared with those of matched healthy donors. A total of over 90,000,000 sorted cells were examined across all samples, and a strong correlation was observed between cell number per subset and RNA yield. Naive and central memory subsets were obtained from all 30 or so donors, but regulatory and stem cell-like memory subsets were isolated from only 8 patients and about eight healthy donors.

Overall results and qualifications from the work: Sequencing cDNA rather than genomic DNA could over-represent highly expressing activated cells, although activation and CD3 levels did not differ between groups. A moderate but significant shortening of TCRB CDR3 length was observed in type 1 diabetes patients in all four CD4+ subsets. Because small numbers of individuals were included in the HLA sub-analyses, any influence of HLA type on TCRB rearrangement was left unresolved. Patients with type 1 diabetes made fewer insertions and deleted more nucleotides at VDJ recombination sites, implying thymic rearrangement abnormalities. Naive, central memory and regulatory TCRB repertoires appeared more similar among patients than among healthy donors. Shorter templates might have been favored by PCR, but patient and control samples were amplified and corrected together, so both groups would have been affected equally by any skew.

Each donor gave one peripheral blood draw, approximately 120 mL on average, collected into heparinised tubes. Naive, central memory, regulatory and stem cell-like memory CD4+ T cells were sorted on a BD FACSAria II using a panel including CD45RO, CCR7, CD25, CD127, CD95 and CD27. A purity above 98% was achieved for all sorted populations. PBMCs were isolated immediately by Lymphoprep density gradient centrifugation and stained directly without culture. So that batch effects would be minimized, each experiment stained and sorted samples in pairs, pairing one healthy donor with one patient. The entire amount of isolated RNA was reverse transcribed using the High Capacity cDNA Reverse Transcription Kit, so the sequenced TCRB transcripts were expressed ones. Deep immunoSEQ sequencing was applied to naive, central memory and regulatory T cell samples, giving an average of approximately 3.8 million total reads per sample. Sorted cells were lysed in RLT buffer and RNA was extracted with DNase-treated RNeasy Micro or Mini kits, depending on cell number. To prevent cross-contamination, each cell subset was processed individually, whereas patient and healthy donor samples were processed jointly. The immunoSEQ multiplex PCR was used to amplify TCRB sequences from cDNA, yielding 87-bp fragments that span the CDR3 region. Amplicons were sequenced on the Illumina HiSeq platform. Per the source publication's procedure: PCR bias was computationally corrected using synthetic template baselines, reads within Hamming distance 2 were collapsed, and singletons that could not be merged were discarded. Reads were aligned to IMGT to assign V, D and J genes, CDR3 length, and insertions or deletions at six rearrangement sites. Within each subset, clonotype counts were normalized to sorted cell number, after which true diversity and Gini coefficients were computed with the tcR R package. The overlap coefficient, calculated on TCRB nucleotide sequences, was used to quantify repertoire sharing. Out-of-frame TCRB sequences from naive cells were analyzed to stand in for the pre-selection repertoire. Entries here come from immuneACCESS through TCRdb and include only in-frame sequences with V and J called. Some clones fail to appear in such tables; in the studies checked, an unresolved V gene covers under half of the shortfall, and the cause of the remainder is unknown. The DNA gave D and trimming, while V, J and clone size come from that table. For this sample there are some 400,000 clones; less than 15% appear just once. Clones ranked in the top ten supply 0.019% of the sample.

V loses 3 bases of germline sequence and J loses 4 bases, and the interval between the two ends is 6 bases. From its cysteine to its phenylalanine, the CDR3 spans 12 amino acids. Only the CDR3 part of the read is kept: 36 bases, read in frame from the first base. According to the germline V gene, CDR1 reads KGHSH and CDR2 reads LQKENI. Sequences were obtained from naive CD4+ T cells from blood. The cell subset or site label, as the study defines it: true naive CD4+ T cells. This clonotype was sampled from a woman younger than 30 in good health. Recombination joined TRBV18 with TRBJ2-5, with the D gene too uncertain to name. The CDR3 amino acid sequence is: CASSPLSETQYF. Read as DNA, the sequence is TGTGCCAGCTCACCGCTATCAGAGACCCAGTACTTC. The CDR3 plus the reference TRBV18 and TRBJ2-5 genes for the other parts give the full variable domain: NAGVMQNPRHLVRRRGQEARLRCSPMKGHSHVYWYRQLPEEGLKFMVYLQKENIIDESGMPKERFSAEFPKEGPSILRIQQVVRGDSAAYFCASSPLSETQYFGPGTRLLVL.